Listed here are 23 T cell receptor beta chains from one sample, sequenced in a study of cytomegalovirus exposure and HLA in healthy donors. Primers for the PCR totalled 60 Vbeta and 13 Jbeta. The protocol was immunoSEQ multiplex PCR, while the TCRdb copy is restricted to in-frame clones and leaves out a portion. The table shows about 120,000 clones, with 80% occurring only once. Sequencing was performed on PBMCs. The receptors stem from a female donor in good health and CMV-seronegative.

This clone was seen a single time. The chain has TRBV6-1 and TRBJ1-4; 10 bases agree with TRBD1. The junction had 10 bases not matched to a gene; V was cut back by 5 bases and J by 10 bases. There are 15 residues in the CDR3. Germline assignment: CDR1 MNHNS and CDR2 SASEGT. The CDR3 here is CASSSMDRGYGKLFF. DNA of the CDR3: TGTGCCAGCAGTTCGATGGACAGGGGGTACGGAAAACTGTTTTTT.

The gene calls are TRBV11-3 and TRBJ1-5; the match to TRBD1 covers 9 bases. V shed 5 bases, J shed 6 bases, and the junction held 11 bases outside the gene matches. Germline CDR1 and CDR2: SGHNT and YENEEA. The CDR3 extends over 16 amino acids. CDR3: CASSERDREWGQPQHF. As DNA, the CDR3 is TGTGCCAGCAGCGAGCGGGACAGGGAGTGGGGTCAGCCCCAGCATTTT.

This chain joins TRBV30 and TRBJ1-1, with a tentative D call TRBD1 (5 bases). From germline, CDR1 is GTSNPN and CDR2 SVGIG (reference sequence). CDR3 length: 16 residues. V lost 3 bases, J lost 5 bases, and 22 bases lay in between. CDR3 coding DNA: TGTGCCTGGAGACGCCCGGGATCGAGGGGAGGTACTGAAGCTTTCTTT. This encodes CAWRRPGSRGGTEAFF.

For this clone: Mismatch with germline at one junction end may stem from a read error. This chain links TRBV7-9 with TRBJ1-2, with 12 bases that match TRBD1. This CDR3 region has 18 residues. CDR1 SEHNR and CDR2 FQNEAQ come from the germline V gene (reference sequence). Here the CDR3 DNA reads TGTTCCAGCAGCTCCAGCGGGACAGGGGGCCTTACCAACTATGGCTACACCTTC. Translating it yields CSSSSSGTGGLTNYGYTF.

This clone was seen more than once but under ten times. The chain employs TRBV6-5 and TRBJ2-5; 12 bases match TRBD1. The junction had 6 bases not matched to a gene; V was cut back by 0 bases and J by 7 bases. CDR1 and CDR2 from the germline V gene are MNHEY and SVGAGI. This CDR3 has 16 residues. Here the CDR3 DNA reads TGTGCCAGCAGTTACTCGAGGGACAGGGGGCTCGGGACCCAGTACTTC. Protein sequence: CASSYSRDRGLGTQYF.

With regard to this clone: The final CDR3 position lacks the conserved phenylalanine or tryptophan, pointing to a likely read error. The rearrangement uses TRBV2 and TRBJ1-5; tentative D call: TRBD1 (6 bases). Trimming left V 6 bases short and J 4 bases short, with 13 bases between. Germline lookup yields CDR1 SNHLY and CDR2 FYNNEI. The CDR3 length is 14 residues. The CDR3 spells CASSLGGRNQPQHL. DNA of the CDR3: TGTGCCAGCAGCCTAGGGGGTCGTAATCAGCCCCAGCATCTT.

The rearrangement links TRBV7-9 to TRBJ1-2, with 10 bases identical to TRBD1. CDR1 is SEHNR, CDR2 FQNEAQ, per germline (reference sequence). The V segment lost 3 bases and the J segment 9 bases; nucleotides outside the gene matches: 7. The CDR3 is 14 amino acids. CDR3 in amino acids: CASSFPDRGASYTF. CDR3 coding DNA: TGTGCCAGCAGCTTCCCGGACAGGGGGGCTAGCTACACCTTC.

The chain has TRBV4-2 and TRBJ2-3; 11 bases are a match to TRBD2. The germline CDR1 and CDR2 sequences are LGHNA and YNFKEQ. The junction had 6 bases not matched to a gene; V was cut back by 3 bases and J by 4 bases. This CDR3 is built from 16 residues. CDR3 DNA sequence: TGTGCCAGCAGCCAGCCGCCGGGACTAGCGGCAGATACGCAGTATTTT. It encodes CASSQPPGLAADTQYF.

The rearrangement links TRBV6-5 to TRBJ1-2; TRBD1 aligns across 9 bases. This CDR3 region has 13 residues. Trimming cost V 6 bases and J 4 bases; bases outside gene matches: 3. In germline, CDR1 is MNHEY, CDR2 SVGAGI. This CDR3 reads CASRGQGIYGYTF. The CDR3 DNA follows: TGTGCCAGCAGAGGACAGGGGATCTATGGCTACACCTTC.

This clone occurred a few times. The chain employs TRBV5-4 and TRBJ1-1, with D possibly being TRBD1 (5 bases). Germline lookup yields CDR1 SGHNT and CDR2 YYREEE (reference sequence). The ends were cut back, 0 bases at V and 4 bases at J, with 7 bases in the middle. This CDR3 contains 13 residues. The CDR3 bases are TGTGCCAGCAGCTTGGCAGGGCTCACTGAAGCTTTCTTT. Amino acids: CASSLAGLTEAFF.

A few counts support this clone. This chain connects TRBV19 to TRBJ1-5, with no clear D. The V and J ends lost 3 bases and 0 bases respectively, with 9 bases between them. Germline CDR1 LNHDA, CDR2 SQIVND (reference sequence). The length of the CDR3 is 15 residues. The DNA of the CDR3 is TGTGCCAGTAGTATCGCGAGTTATAGCAATCAGCCCCAGCATTTT. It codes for CASSIASYSNQPQHF.

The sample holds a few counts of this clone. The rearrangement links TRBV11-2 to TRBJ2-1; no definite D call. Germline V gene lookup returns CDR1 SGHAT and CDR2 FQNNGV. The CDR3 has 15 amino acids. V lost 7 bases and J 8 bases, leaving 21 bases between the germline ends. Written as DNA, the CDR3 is TGTGCCAGCACCCTTAGTATTAGGAGATTTGATGAGCAGTTCTTC. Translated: CASTLSIRRFDEQFF.

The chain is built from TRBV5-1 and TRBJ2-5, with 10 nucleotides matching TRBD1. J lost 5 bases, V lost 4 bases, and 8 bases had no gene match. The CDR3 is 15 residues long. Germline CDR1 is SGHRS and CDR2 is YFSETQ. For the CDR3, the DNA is TGCGCCAGCAGCCCCGCCGGGACAGGGGTTGAGACCCAGTACTTC. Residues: CASSPAGTGVETQYF.

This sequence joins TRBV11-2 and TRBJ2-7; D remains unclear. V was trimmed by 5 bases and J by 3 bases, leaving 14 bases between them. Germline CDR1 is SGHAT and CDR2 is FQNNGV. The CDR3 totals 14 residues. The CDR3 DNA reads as TGTGCCAGCAGCCTTGCTTTACGGAGCTACGAGCAGTACTTC. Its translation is CASSLALRSYEQYF. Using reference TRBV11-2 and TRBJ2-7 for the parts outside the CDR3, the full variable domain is EAGVAQSPRYKIIEKRQSVAFWCNPISGHATLYWYQQILGQGPKLLIQFQNNGVVDDSQLPKDRFSAERLKGVDSTLKIQPAKLEDSAVYLCASSLALRSYEQYFGPGTRLTVT.

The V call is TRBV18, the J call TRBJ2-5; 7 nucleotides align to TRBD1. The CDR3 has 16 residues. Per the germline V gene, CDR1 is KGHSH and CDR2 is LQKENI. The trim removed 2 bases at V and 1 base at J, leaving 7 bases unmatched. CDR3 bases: TGTGCCAGCTCACCAGGTGCAGGGGGTGGCCAAGAGACCCAGTACTTC. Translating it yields CASSPGAGGGQETQYF.

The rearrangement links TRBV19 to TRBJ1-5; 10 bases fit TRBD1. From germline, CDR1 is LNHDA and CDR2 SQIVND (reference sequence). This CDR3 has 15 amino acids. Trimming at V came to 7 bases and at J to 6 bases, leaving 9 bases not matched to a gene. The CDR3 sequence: CASIPNRDRGQPQHF. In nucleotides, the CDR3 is TGTGCCAGTATTCCAAACCGGGACAGGGGTCAGCCCCAGCATTTT. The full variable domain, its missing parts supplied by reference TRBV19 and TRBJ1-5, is DGGITQSPKYLFRKEGQNVTLSCEQNLNHDAMYWYRQDPGQGLRLIYYSQIVNDFQKGDIAEGYSVSREKKESFPLTVTSAQKNPTAFYLCASIPNRDRGQPQHFGDGTRLSIL.

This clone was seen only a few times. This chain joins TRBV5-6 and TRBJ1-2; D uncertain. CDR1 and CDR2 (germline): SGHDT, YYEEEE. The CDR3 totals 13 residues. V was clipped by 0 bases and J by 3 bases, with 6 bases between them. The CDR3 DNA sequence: TGTGCCAGCAGCTTGGGCACGGACTATGGCTACACCTTC. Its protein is CASSLGTDYGYTF.

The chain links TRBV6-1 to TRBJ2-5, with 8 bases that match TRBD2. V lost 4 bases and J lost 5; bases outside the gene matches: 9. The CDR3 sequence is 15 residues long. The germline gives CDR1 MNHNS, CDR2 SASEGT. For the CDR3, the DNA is TGTGCCAGCAGTGTCAGCGGGAGTATTGTCGAGACCCAGTACTTC. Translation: CASSVSGSIVETQYF.

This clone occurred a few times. The CDR3 reads CSVGQVWSYTF. Here the CDR3 DNA reads TGCAGCGTGGGACAGGTTTGGAGCTACACCTTC. The gene calls are TRBV29-1 and TRBJ1-2, with TRBD1 matching 8 bases. Looked up from germline, CDR1 is SQVTM and CDR2 is ANQGSEA. The J segment lost 9 bases and the V segment lost 6 bases, leaving 6 bases of the junction unmatched. The CDR3 length is 11 residues. Looking up the rest from reference TRBV29-1 and TRBJ1-2 gives the full variable domain: SAVISQKPSRDICQRGTSLTIQCQVDSQVTMMFWYRQQPGQSLTLIATANQGSEATYESGFVIDKFPISRPNLTFSTLTVSNMSPEDSSIYLCSVGQVWSYTFGSGTRLTVV.

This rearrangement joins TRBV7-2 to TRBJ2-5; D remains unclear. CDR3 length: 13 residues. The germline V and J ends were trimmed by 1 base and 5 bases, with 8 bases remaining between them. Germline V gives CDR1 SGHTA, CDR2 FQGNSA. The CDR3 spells CASSLVSRETQYF. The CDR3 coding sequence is TGTGCCAGCAGCTTAGTTAGCCGGGAGACCCAGTACTTC.

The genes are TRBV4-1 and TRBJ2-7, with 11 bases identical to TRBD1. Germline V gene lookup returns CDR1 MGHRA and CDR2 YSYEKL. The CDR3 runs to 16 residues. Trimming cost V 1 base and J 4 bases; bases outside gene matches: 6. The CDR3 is CASSQAPGQGEYEQYF. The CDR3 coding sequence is TGCGCCAGCAGCCAAGCGCCGGGACAGGGGGAGTACGAGCAGTACTTC.

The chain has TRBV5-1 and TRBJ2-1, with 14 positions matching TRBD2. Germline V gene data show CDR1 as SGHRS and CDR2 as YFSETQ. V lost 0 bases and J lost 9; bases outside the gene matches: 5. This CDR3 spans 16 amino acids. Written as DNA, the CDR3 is TGCGCCAGCAGCTTGGCCGGGACTAGCGGGGGAGGTGAGCAGTTCTTC. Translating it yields CASSLAGTSGGGEQFF.

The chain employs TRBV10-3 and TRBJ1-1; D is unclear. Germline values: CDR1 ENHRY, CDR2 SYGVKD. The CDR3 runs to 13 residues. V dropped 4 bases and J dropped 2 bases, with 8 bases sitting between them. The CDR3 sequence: CAISAQSNTEAFF. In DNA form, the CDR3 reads TGTGCCATCAGTGCACAGAGCAACACTGAAGCTTTCTTT.